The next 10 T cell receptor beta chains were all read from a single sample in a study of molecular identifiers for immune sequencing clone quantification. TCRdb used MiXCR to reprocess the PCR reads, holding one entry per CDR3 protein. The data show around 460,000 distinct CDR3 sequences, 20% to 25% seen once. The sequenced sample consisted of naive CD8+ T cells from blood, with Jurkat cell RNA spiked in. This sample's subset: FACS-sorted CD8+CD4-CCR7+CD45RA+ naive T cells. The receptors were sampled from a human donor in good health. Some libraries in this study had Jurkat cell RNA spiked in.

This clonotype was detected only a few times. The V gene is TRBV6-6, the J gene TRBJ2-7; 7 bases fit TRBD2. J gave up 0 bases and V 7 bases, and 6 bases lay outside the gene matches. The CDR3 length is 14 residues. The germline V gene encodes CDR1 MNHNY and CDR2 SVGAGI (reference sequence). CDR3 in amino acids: CASILAGDSYEQYF. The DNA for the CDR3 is TGTGCCAGCATATTGGCGGGGGACTCCTACGAGCAGTACTTC.

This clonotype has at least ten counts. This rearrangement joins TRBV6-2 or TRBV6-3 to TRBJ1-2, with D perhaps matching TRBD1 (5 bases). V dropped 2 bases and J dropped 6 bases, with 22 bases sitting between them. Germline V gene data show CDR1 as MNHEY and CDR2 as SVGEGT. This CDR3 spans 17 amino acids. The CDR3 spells CASSYRPAGGDGDGYTF. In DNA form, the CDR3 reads TGTGCCAGCAGTTACCGCCCGGCGGGGGGAGATGGCGATGGCTACACCTTC.

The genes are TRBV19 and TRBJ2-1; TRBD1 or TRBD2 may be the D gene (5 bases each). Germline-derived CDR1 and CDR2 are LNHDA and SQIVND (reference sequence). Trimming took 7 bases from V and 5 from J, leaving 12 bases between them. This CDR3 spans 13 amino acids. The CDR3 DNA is TGTGCCAGTAACGTTGGGGGAAACAATGAGCAGTTCTTC. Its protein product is CASNVGGNNEQFF.

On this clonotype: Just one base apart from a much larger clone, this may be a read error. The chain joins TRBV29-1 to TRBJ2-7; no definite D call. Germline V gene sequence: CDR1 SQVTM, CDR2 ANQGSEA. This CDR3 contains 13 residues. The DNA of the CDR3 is TGCAGCGTTGAAGTCGGTGCGCGCTACGGGCAGTACTTC. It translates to CSVEVGARYGQYF.

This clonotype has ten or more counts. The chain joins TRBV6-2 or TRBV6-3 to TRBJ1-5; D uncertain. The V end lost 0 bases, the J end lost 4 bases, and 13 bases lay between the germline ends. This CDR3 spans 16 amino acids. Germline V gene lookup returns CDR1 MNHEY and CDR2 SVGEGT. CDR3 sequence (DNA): TGTGCCAGCAGTTACTCGATAGTGGCACAGAATCAGCCCCAGCATTTT. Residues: CASSYSIVAQNQPQHF.

The CDR3 nucleotides read TGCAGTGCTATGGATGTGTCAGCTAACTATGGCTACACCTTC. It specifies CSAMDVSANYGYTF. The chain uses TRBV20-1 and TRBJ1-2; D is uncertain. Germline lookup yields CDR1 DFQATT and CDR2 SNEGSKA (reference sequence). V lost 4 bases to trimming and J lost 0 bases, with 12 bases between them. The CDR3 consists of 14 residues.

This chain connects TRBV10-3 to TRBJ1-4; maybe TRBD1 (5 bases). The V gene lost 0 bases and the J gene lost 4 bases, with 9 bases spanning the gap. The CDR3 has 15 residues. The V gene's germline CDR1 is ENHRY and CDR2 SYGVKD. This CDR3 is CAISESGGVNEKLFF. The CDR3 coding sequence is TGTGCCATCAGTGAGTCGGGAGGGGTTAATGAAAAACTGTTTTTT.

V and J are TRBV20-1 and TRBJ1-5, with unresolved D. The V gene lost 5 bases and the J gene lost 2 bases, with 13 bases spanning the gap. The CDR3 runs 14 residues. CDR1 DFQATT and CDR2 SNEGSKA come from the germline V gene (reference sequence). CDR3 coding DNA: TGCAGTGCTCTAGTACGCCGTGGCAATCAGCCCCAGCATTTT. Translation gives CSALVRRGNQPQHF.

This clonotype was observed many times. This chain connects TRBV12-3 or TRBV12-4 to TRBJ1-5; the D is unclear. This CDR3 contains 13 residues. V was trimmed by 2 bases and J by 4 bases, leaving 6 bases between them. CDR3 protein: CASSLNGNQPQHF. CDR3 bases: TGTGCCAGCAGTTTAAACGGGAATCAGCCCCAGCATTTT.

DNA of the CDR3: TGTGCCTACCTAGCGGGAGATGGGGAGCAGTACTTC. Protein sequence: CAYLAGDGEQYF. The chain employs TRBV5-4 and TRBJ2-7; TRBD2 matches 10 bases. Germline loops: CDR1 SGHNT, CDR2 YYREEE (reference sequence). Losses at the gene ends were 10 bases for V and 7 bases for J; bases not matched to a gene: 8. There are 12 residues in the CDR3.